The 21 T cell receptor beta chains below were found in one sample sequenced in a study of T cell responses to AZD1222 COVID-19 vaccine. The protocol was immunoSEQ multiplex PCR, while the TCRdb copy is restricted to in-frame clones and leaves out a portion. The sample shows fewer than 200,000 clones, about 83% of them seen only once. This specimen was peripheral blood, taken 28 days after the second AZD1222 dose. These receptors originate from an adult who received the AZD1222 COVID-19 vaccine.

The CDR3, as DNA: TGTGCCAGTAGTACGCAGGGATATGGCTACACCTTC. It translates to CASSTQGYGYTF. This sequence joins TRBV19 and TRBJ1-2; possibly TRBD1 for D (5 bases). The germline V gene encodes CDR1 LNHDA and CDR2 SQIVND (reference sequence). The CDR3 is made up of 12 amino acids. Trimming removed 4 bases at V and 5 bases at J, with 8 bases between.

The DNA for the CDR3 is TGTGCCAGCAGCTGGGACAGGGGGACCGGGGAGCTGTTTTTT. Amino acid sequence: CASSWDRGTGELFF. The V call is TRBV3-1 (or the pseudogene TRBV3-2), the J call TRBJ2-2; 11 positions match TRBD1. The ends lost 5 bases at V and 5 bases at J; junction bases unmatched: 1. CDR1 is LGHDT and CDR2 is YNNKEL in the germline V gene (reference sequence). The CDR3 is made up of 14 amino acids.

The V call is TRBV5-6, the J call TRBJ2-1; 13 nucleotides align to TRBD2. Per the germline V gene, CDR1 is SGHDT and CDR2 is YYEEEE. With 4 bases clipped from V and 12 bases from J, the junction kept 10 bases outside the gene matches. The CDR3 loop spans 15 amino acids. DNA for the CDR3: TGTGCCAGCAGCAGAGGACTAGCGGGGGCTGGGGTGCAGTTCTTC. It translates to CASSRGLAGAGVQFF.

This sequence joins TRBV29-1 and TRBJ1-2, with 7 bases identical to TRBD1. The trim removed 6 bases at V and 4 bases at J, leaving 8 bases unmatched. CDR3 length equals 13 residues. Germline V gives CDR1 SQVTM, CDR2 ANQGSEA. The CDR3 here is CSVRQGPIYGYTF. CDR3 DNA sequence: TGCAGCGTAAGACAGGGCCCCATCTATGGCTACACCTTC.

Turning to this clone: The same CDR3 also results from other DNA sequences found in this sample. This chain joins TRBV4-3 and TRBJ2-7; D remains ambiguous. V lost 2 bases, J lost 0 bases, and 5 bases lay in between. The V gene's germline CDR1 is LGHNA and CDR2 YSLEER. The CDR3 sequence is 13 residues long. CDR3 residues: CASSQRVSYEQYF. DNA for the CDR3: TGCGCCAGCAGCCAAAGGGTCTCCTACGAGCAGTACTTC.

V and J are TRBV11-2 and TRBJ2-7; D remains ambiguous. Germline CDR1 SGHAT, CDR2 FQNNGV. The germline V and J ends were trimmed by 0 bases and 1 base, with 7 bases remaining between them. This CDR3 region has 14 residues. In DNA form, the CDR3 reads TGTGCCAGCAGCTTAGAACCATCGTCCTACGAGCAGTACTTC. Translation: CASSLEPSSYEQYF. Full variable domain (remainder filled in from reference TRBV11-2 and TRBJ2-7): EAGVAQSPRYKIIEKRQSVAFWCNPISGHATLYWYQQILGQGPKLLIQFQNNGVVDDSQLPKDRFSAERLKGVDSTLKIQPAKLEDSAVYLCASSLEPSSYEQYFGPGTRLTVT.

This clone has a handful of counts. CDR3 DNA: TGCAGCGTTGATGGGCAGCTTAATGAAAAACTGTTTTTT. Protein product: CSVDGQLNEKLFF. This chain joins TRBV29-1 and TRBJ1-4; unclear D gene. The V gene lost 3 bases and the J gene lost 4 bases, with 9 bases spanning the gap. Germline V gene data show CDR1 as SQVTM and CDR2 as ANQGSEA. The CDR3 totals 13 residues.

The chain joins TRBV9 to TRBJ1-5; TRBD1 matches 7 bases. J was trimmed by 6 bases and V by 1 base; bases with no gene match: 7. The CDR3 runs 15 residues. Germline V CDR1 and CDR2: SGDLS, YYNGEE. The DNA for the CDR3 is TGTGCCAGCAGCGTAAATGGCCAGGGGGGTCAGCCCCAGCATTTT. Protein sequence: CASSVNGQGGQPQHF.

This clone was seen once. The chain carries TRBV5-5 and TRBJ2-3; unclear D gene. Germline CDR1 SGHKS, CDR2 YYEKEE (reference sequence). This CDR3 spans 14 amino acids. With 2 bases removed from V and 1 base from J, the gap between germline ends came to 8 bases. The DNA of the CDR3 is TGTGCCAGCAGCTTCGGAGAGGGCACAGATACGCAGTATTTT. Its translation is CASSFGEGTDTQYF.

This clone was recorded many times. J is TRBJ2-3 and V is TRBV6-2 or TRBV6-3; D is possibly TRBD2 (5 bases). Per the germline V gene, CDR1 is MNHEY and CDR2 is SVGEGT. This CDR3 has 14 residues. Trimming took 2 bases from V and 3 from J, leaving 9 bases between them. Written as DNA, the CDR3 is TGTGCCAGCAGTTACGCACGGGAAACAGATACGCAGTATTTT. This translates into CASSYARETDTQYF.

The chain is built from TRBV7-9 and TRBJ1-2; tentative D call: TRBD1 (6 bases). The CDR3 loop spans 13 amino acids. Trimming stripped 6 bases from V and 2 bases from J, with 10 bases between. Germline lookup yields CDR1 SEHNR and CDR2 FQNEAQ (reference sequence). This chain's CDR3 is CASSTTGNYGYTF. In nucleotides, the CDR3 is TGTGCCAGCAGTACCACAGGGAACTATGGCTACACCTTC.

This chain connects TRBV5-1 to TRBJ2-5; TRBD2 matches at 14 bases. The V segment lost 3 bases and the J segment 1 base; nucleotides outside the gene matches: 5. CDR1 and CDR2 (germline): SGHRS, YFSETQ. The CDR3 spans 17 residues. Here the CDR3 reads CASSSQGTSGGQETQYF. CDR3 DNA: TGCGCCAGCAGCTCACAGGGGACTAGCGGGGGCCAAGAGACCCAGTACTTC. Drawing the rest from reference TRBV5-1 and TRBJ2-5, the complete variable domain is KAGVTQTPRYLIKTRGQQVTLSCSPISGHRSVSWYQQTPGQGLQFLFEYFSETQRNKGNFPGRFSGRQFSNSRSEMNVSTLELGDSALYLCASSSQGTSGGQETQYFGPGTRLLVL.

V and J are TRBV5-1 and TRBJ2-7, with 7 nucleotides matching TRBD2. This CDR3 is 15 amino acids long. The germline V gene has CDR1 SGHRS and CDR2 YFSETQ. V lost 4 bases, J lost 7 bases, and 14 bases stayed unmatched. The CDR3 protein is CASSPSGGSSEEQYF. In DNA, the CDR3 is TGCGCCAGCAGCCCATCGGGGGGATCCTCTGAAGAGCAGTACTTC.

The chain has TRBV5-1 and TRBJ2-1; 7 bases align to TRBD2. CDR3 length equals 16 residues. Trimming cost V 1 base and J 2 bases; bases outside gene matches: 6. Germline values: CDR1 SGHRS, CDR2 YFSETQ. The CDR3 spells CASSLPPAGAYNEQFF. The CDR3 bases are TGCGCCAGCAGCTTGCCCCCGGCGGGGGCCTACAATGAGCAGTTCTTC.

This clone occurred once. The chain combines TRBV6-1 with TRBJ2-3; perhaps TRBD1 as D (6 bases). Germline V CDR1 and CDR2: MNHNS, SASEGT. With 2 bases removed from V and 1 base from J, the gap between germline ends came to 25 bases. There are 20 residues in the CDR3. As DNA, the CDR3 is TGTGCCAGCAGTGAACAGGACCCCCGGAGTGGGGGCGTAGGCACAGATACGCAGTATTTT. It yields the protein CASSEQDPRSGGVGTDTQYF.

J is TRBJ1-1 and V is TRBV6-2 or TRBV6-3; TRBD1 is a possible D gene (6 bases). This CDR3 spans 17 amino acids. Germline V CDR1 and CDR2: MNHEY, SVGEGT. With 4 bases removed from V and 0 bases from J, the gap between germline ends came to 18 bases. The CDR3 DNA follows: TGTGCCAGCAGTTTGACAGGAGGGGGTTGGATGAACACTGAAGCTTTCTTT. Protein: CASSLTGGGWMNTEAFF.

This chain connects TRBV10-1 to TRBJ1-6; D remains unclear. Germline V gives CDR1 WNHNN, CDR2 SYGVQD (reference sequence). The CDR3 totals 14 residues. Trimming left V 6 bases short and J 7 bases short, with 13 bases between. The chain's CDR3 is CASSWDLGNSPLHF. The CDR3 nucleotides are TGCGCCAGCAGCTGGGATCTGGGGAATTCACCCCTCCACTTT.

The genes are TRBV20-1 and TRBJ2-2, with TRBD1 matching 8 bases. Germline V gene sequence: CDR1 DFQATT, CDR2 SNEGSKA (reference sequence). After removal of 3 bases from V and 5 bases from J, the junction contained 8 bases not matched to a gene. This CDR3 is built from 15 residues. The CDR3 sequence: CSASPGRGRTGELFF. For the CDR3, the DNA is TGCAGTGCTAGTCCCGGCAGGGGGCGAACCGGGGAGCTGTTTTTT.

This chain connects TRBV4-2 to TRBJ2-7; D not resolved. The CDR3 is 15 amino acids. V lost 0 bases, J lost 1 base, and 10 bases lay in between. The germline gives CDR1 LGHNA, CDR2 YNFKEQ. DNA for the CDR3: TGTGCCAGCAGCCAAGATCGGGCGTCGTCCTACGAGCAGTACTTC. Translated: CASSQDRASSYEQYF.

The genes are TRBV5-4 and TRBJ2-7; TRBD1 is a possible D gene (6 bases). The V and J ends lost 3 bases and 0 bases respectively, with 10 bases between them. CDR3 length: 14 residues. Per germline, CDR1 SGHNT and CDR2 YYREEE (reference sequence). This CDR3 reads CASSSTGISYEQYF. CDR3 DNA: TGTGCCAGCAGCTCTACAGGGATCTCCTACGAGCAGTACTTC.

V gene TRBV19 combines with J gene TRBJ2-3, with a possible D match to TRBD2 (6 bases). CDR3 size: 13 residues. Germline-derived CDR1 and CDR2 are LNHDA and SQIVND (reference sequence). Trimming removed 4 bases at V and 1 base at J, with 6 bases between. CDR3 residues: CASSTGGTDTQYF. CDR3 DNA sequence: TGTGCCAGTAGTACGGGGGGCACAGATACGCAGTATTTT.